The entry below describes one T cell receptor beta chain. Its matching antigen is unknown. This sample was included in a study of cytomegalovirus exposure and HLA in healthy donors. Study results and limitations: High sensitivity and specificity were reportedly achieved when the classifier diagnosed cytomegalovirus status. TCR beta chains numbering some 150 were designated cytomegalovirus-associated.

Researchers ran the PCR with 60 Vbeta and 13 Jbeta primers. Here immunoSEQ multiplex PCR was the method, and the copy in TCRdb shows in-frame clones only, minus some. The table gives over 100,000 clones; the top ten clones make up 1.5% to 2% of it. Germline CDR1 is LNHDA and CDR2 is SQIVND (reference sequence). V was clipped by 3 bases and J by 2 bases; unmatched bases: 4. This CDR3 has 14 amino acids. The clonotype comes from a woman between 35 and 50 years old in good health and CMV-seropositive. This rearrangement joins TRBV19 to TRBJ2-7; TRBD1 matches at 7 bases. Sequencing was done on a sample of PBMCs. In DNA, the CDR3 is TGTGCCAGTAGTATTGACAGGGCTACCTACGAGCAGTACTTC. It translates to CASSIDRATYEQYF.